The 31 T cell receptor beta chains in this list originate from one sample, sequenced in a study of cytomegalovirus exposure and HLA in healthy donors. In the PCR, 60 Vbeta and 13 Jbeta primers were used. This table comes from immunoSEQ multiplex PCR, and its TCRdb copy is limited to in-frame clones, with some not included. This sample yields under 140,000 clones, of which around 87% are seen a single time; around 1.9% belongs to the top ten. The specimen was PBMCs. The receptors originated from a man aged 35 to 55 in good health and CMV-seronegative.

The rearrangement links TRBV28 to TRBJ1-6; perhaps TRBD1 as D (6 bases). This CDR3 comprises 14 residues. Germline V gene data show CDR1 as MDHEN and CDR2 as SYDVKM. Between the trimmed V and J ends, which lost 6 bases and 7 bases, there was a span of 13 bases. CDR3 coding DNA: TGTGCCAGCAGAGCCAGACAGGTAAATTCACCCCTCCACTTT. As protein: CASRARQVNSPLHF. Variable domain in full (rest from reference TRBV28 and TRBJ1-6): DVKVTQSSRYLVKRTGEKVFLECVQDMDHENMFWYRQDPGLGLRLIYFSYDVKMKEKGDIPEGYSVSREKKERFSLILESASTNQTSMYLCASRARQVNSPLHFGNGTRLTVT.

The chain is built from TRBV2 and TRBJ2-4; 11 bases agree with TRBD2. Germline loops: CDR1 SNHLY, CDR2 FYNNEI. With 1 base clipped from V and 9 bases from J, the junction kept 8 bases outside the gene matches. The CDR3 sequence is 16 residues long. CDR3 coding DNA: TGTGCCAGCAGTGAAGGAGCGACTAGCGGGGTGGGCATTCAGTACTTC. Translating it yields CASSEGATSGVGIQYF.

CDR3 bases: TGTGCCAGCAGCCTAAGGGGACTGATCGCCAACGTCCTGACTTTC. Residues: CASSLRGLIANVLTF. V is TRBV2 and J is TRBJ2-6; D might be TRBD2 (6 bases). This CDR3 spans 15 amino acids. CDR1 is SNHLY and CDR2 is FYNNEI in the germline V gene. Trimming pared 6 bases from V and 7 bases from J, leaving 16 bases between.

This clone has a handful of counts. J is TRBJ2-5 and V is TRBV5-1; 14 bases fit TRBD2. The J segment lost 5 bases and the V segment lost 3 bases, leaving 6 bases of the junction unmatched. Germline CDR1 is SGHRS and CDR2 is YFSETQ. The CDR3 covers 16 residues. The CDR3 bases are TGCGCCAGCAGCTCCGGACTAGCGGGGGGAGGGGAGACCCAGTACTTC. This translates into CASSSGLAGGGETQYF.

This CDR3 reads CASSVAQDTEAFF. The CDR3 nucleotides are TGTGCCAGCAGCGTAGCACAGGACACTGAAGCTTTCTTT. The J gene is TRBJ1-1, the V gene TRBV9, with a weak D call TRBD1 (5 bases). With 0 bases removed from V and 3 bases from J, the gap between germline ends came to 6 bases. Germline V lookup: CDR1 SGDLS, CDR2 YYNGEE. CDR3 length: 13 residues. The full variable domain, with the rest looked up from reference TRBV9 and TRBJ1-1, is DSGVTQTPKHLITATGQRVTLRCSPRSGDLSVYWYQQSLDQGLQFLIQYYNGEERAKGNILERFSAQQFPDLHSELNLSSLELGDSALYFCASSVAQDTEAFFGQGTRLTVV.

This rearrangement joins TRBV10-3 to TRBJ1-2; D ambiguous. The CDR3 has 14 residues. The germline CDR1 and CDR2 sequences are ENHRY and SYGVKD. Trimming stripped 0 bases from V and 3 bases from J, with 8 bases between. CDR3 bases: TGTGCCATCAGTGAGTCCGGGTCAGACTATGGCTACACCTTC. This codes for CAISESGSDYGYTF.

The rearrangement links TRBV5-1 to TRBJ1-6; D unresolved. Trimming cost V 4 bases and J 4 bases, with 12 bases left between them. CDR1 and CDR2 (germline): SGHRS, YFSETQ. The CDR3 consists of 15 residues. The CDR3 bases are TGCGCCAGCAGCAGCAACAGTCCTTATAATTCACCCCTCCACTTT. It codes for CASSSNSPYNSPLHF.

This rearrangement joins TRBV5-1 to TRBJ1-3, with 7 positions matching TRBD1. The CDR3 length is 16 residues. The germline CDR1 and CDR2 sequences are SGHRS and YFSETQ. The V and J ends lost 4 bases and 4 bases, in that order; junction bases with no gene match: 11. In nucleotides, the CDR3 is TGCGCCAGCAGCCTTCCAGAAACAGGGGCGGGAAACACCATATATTTT. It specifies CASSLPETGAGNTIYF.

As to this clone: This CDR3 is also generated by other DNA sequences in the sample. The rearrangement uses TRBV7-9 and TRBJ1-1; TRBD1 matches at 7 bases. CDR3 length: 14 amino acids. Per germline, CDR1 SEHNR and CDR2 FQNEAQ (reference sequence). Trimming at V came to 6 bases and at J to 1 base, leaving 5 bases not matched to a gene. CDR3 residues: CASSGDSRNTEAFF. In nucleotides, the CDR3 is TGTGCCAGCAGTGGGGACAGCCGGAACACTGAAGCTTTCTTT.

The genes are TRBV1 and TRBJ2-5; the DNA was not used to check the table's D call, TRBD1. TRBV1 is a pseudogene. The CDR3 length is 15 residues. The CDR3 DNA is TGCACCAGCAGCCAAGTCCCAGGAATCCAAGAGACCCAGTACTTC. This gives the protein CTSSQVPGIQETQYF.

This chain connects TRBV29-1 to TRBJ2-5; a weak D match, TRBD1 (5 bases). The CDR3 consists of 12 residues. V dropped 5 bases and J dropped 2 bases, with 9 bases sitting between them. Germline CDR1 SQVTM, CDR2 ANQGSEA. CDR3 DNA sequence: TGCAGCGTTAGGACATCTCAAGAGACCCAGTACTTC. Protein: CSVRTSQETQYF.

The chain couples TRBV6-6 to TRBJ2-7; 11 bases are shared with TRBD2. The CDR3 is made up of 14 amino acids. V shed 2 bases and J 7 bases; nucleotides not matched to a gene: 4. Germline CDR1 MNHNY, CDR2 SVGAGI (reference sequence). The CDR3 nucleotides read TGTGCCAGCAGTTACGGGCTAGCGGGGGGTGAGCAGTACTTC. Its translation: CASSYGLAGGEQYF.

This chain links TRBV6-1 with TRBJ2-1, with TRBD2 matching 11 bases. Trimming cost V 6 bases and J 6 bases; bases outside gene matches: 7. The CDR3 spans 15 residues. The germline CDR1 and CDR2 sequences are MNHNS and SASEGT. The CDR3 is CASRPTSGASNEQFF. In DNA form, the CDR3 reads TGTGCCAGCAGGCCGACTAGCGGGGCATCCAATGAGCAGTTCTTC.

This chain connects TRBV19 to TRBJ2-2, with 8 bases identical to TRBD1. The CDR3 totals 14 residues. The germline V gene has CDR1 LNHDA and CDR2 SQIVND (reference sequence). The V segment lost 9 bases and the J segment 3 bases; nucleotides outside the gene matches: 6. CDR3 DNA: TGTGCCAGCACCGACAGGGGAGACACCGGGGAGCTGTTTTTT. This encodes CASTDRGDTGELFF.

This chain connects TRBV18 to TRBJ2-5, with 7 bases identical to TRBD1. The germline V gene encodes CDR1 KGHSH and CDR2 LQKENI. V lost 3 bases, J lost 1 base, and 2 bases stayed unmatched. This CDR3 spans 14 amino acids. The CDR3 sequence is CASSPRDSQETQYF. In nucleotides, the CDR3 is TGTGCCAGCTCACCCCGGGACAGCCAAGAGACCCAGTACTTC.

The chain combines TRBV6-4 with TRBJ1-1; D gene uncertain. V was cut by 4 bases and J by 1 base, with 7 bases left in between. CDR1 is MRHNA, CDR2 SNTAGT, per germline. CDR3 size: 13 residues. Here the CDR3 DNA reads TGTGCCAGCAGTGTGGAGGGGAACACTGAAGCTTTCTTT. Protein product: CASSVEGNTEAFF.

The chain links TRBV29-1 to TRBJ2-4, with a weak D call TRBD2 (7 bases). CDR1 and CDR2 from the germline V gene are SQVTM and ANQGSEA. V gave up 7 bases and J gave up 5 bases, with 15 bases separating them. This CDR3 has 13 residues. CDR3 residues: CSAEGGGENIQYF. CDR3 coding DNA: TGCAGCGCAGAAGGAGGGGGGGAAAACATTCAGTACTTC.

This clone was seen only once. This sequence joins TRBV7-9 and TRBJ2-3; 7 bases align to TRBD2. J gave up 2 bases and V 6 bases, and 5 bases lay outside the gene matches. The CDR3 has 14 amino acids. Germline V gene sequence: CDR1 SEHNR, CDR2 FQNEAQ (reference sequence). As DNA, the CDR3 is TGTGCCAGCAGAGCGGGACTACCCACAGATACGCAGTATTTT. This gives the protein CASRAGLPTDTQYF.

V gene TRBV2 combines with J gene TRBJ1-2, with 7 bases that match TRBD1. The ends lost 2 bases at V and 5 bases at J; junction bases unmatched: 5. From germline, CDR1 is SNHLY and CDR2 FYNNEI. The CDR3 consists of 14 residues. The CDR3 sequence is CASSEMGQTYGYTF. CDR3 DNA sequence: TGTGCCAGCAGTGAAATGGGACAGACGTATGGCTACACCTTC.

V and J are TRBV15 and TRBJ2-2; 8 positions match TRBD1. The CDR3 length is 16 residues. Unmatched junction bases numbered 2, after V lost 1 base and J lost 1 base. Germline CDR1 is LNHNV and CDR2 is YYDKDF (reference sequence). Here the CDR3 DNA reads TGTGCCACCAGCAGAGGGGACAGGCTGAACACCGGGGAGCTGTTTTTT. It is translated as CATSRGDRLNTGELFF.

This clone was found a few times. V and J are TRBV4-1 and TRBJ1-3; D is unresolved. The CDR3 totals 13 residues. Trimming took 4 bases from V and 2 from J, leaving 6 bases between them. Germline values: CDR1 MGHRA, CDR2 YSYEKL. CDR3 in DNA: TGCGCCAGCAGCCTCCAAACTGGAAACACCATATATTTT. Protein: CASSLQTGNTIYF.

The V call is TRBV30, the J call TRBJ1-1, with D perhaps TRBD1 (5 bases). The CDR3 sequence is 13 residues long. In germline, CDR1 is GTSNPN, CDR2 SVGIG (reference sequence). Trimming stripped 5 bases from V and 0 bases from J, with 10 bases between. The CDR3 loop reads CAWVRQLNTEAFF. CDR3 DNA sequence: TGTGCCTGGGTACGACAGCTGAACACTGAAGCTTTCTTT.

This clone was observed a few times. The chain recombines TRBV27 with TRBJ1-1; possible D gene TRBD1, 5 bases. The V end was cut by 5 bases, the J end by 5 bases, with 18 bases between. CDR3 length: 15 amino acids. Germline V gene data show CDR1 as MNHEY and CDR2 as SMNVEV (reference sequence). The CDR3 region is CASSPRGGGVTEAFF. CDR3 nucleotides: TGTGCCAGCAGTCCCCGGGGCGGAGGGGTAACTGAAGCTTTCTTT.

This clone was counted once. The rearrangement joins TRBV5-1 to TRBJ2-7; D call uncertain. The CDR3 has 13 amino acids. V was pared by 0 bases and J by 6 bases, with 10 bases between. CDR1 SGHRS and CDR2 YFSETQ come from the germline V gene. This CDR3 reads CASSLGVLSEQYF. Written as DNA, the CDR3 is TGCGCCAGCAGCTTGGGCGTCCTATCCGAGCAGTACTTC.

The chain couples TRBV19 to TRBJ2-5; possibly TRBD2 for D (6 bases). Looked up from germline, CDR1 is LNHDA and CDR2 is SQIVND (reference sequence). V lost 6 bases and J 2 bases, leaving 13 bases between the germline ends. CDR3 length equals 14 residues. The chain's CDR3 is CASSTGLTQETQYF. CDR3 bases: TGTGCCAGTAGCACGGGACTGACACAAGAGACCCAGTACTTC.

The chain employs TRBV6-1 and TRBJ1-1; D remains unclear. The V end lost 8 bases, the J end lost 1 base, and 11 bases lay between the germline ends. Germline V CDR1 and CDR2: MNHNS, SASEGT. This CDR3 is 13 amino acids long. The CDR3 is CASLTGRNTEAFF. The CDR3 bases are TGTGCCAGCTTGACGGGAAGGAACACTGAAGCTTTCTTT.

V is TRBV18 and J is TRBJ1-6; 12 positions match TRBD1. From germline, CDR1 is KGHSH and CDR2 LQKENI. Germline trimming cut 6 bases from V and 8 bases from J; bases unmatched to any gene: 5. The CDR3 has 15 amino acids. CDR3 DNA sequence: TGTGCCAGCTCGCCGGGACAGGGGGCGGATTCACCCCTCCACTTT. Translating gives CASSPGQGADSPLHF.

V is TRBV28 and J is TRBJ1-1; 7 nucleotides align to TRBD1. This CDR3 has 15 amino acids. Germline loops: CDR1 MDHEN, CDR2 SYDVKM. The trim removed 4 bases at V and 3 bases at J, leaving 8 bases unmatched. This CDR3 is CASSSRGGVHTEAFF. The CDR3 DNA is TGTGCCAGCAGTTCCCGAGGGGGCGTGCACACTGAAGCTTTCTTT.

The genes are TRBV6-1 and TRBJ1-2; 9 bases fit TRBD1. The germline V gene has CDR1 MNHNS and CDR2 SASEGT. The V gene end was trimmed by 7 bases and the J gene end by 2 bases; junction bases not matched to a gene: 8. This CDR3 has 15 residues. The CDR3 loop is CASTYRGRGNYGYTF. For the CDR3, the DNA is TGTGCCAGCACCTACAGGGGGCGCGGGAACTATGGCTACACCTTC.

The CDR3 nucleotides read TGTGCCAGCAGCTCGAAAAGACAGGGGAACACTGAAGCTTTCTTT. Encoded protein: CASSSKRQGNTEAFF. V gene TRBV7-2 combines with J gene TRBJ1-1; 7 bases fit TRBD1. Germline V gives CDR1 SGHTA, CDR2 FQGNSA. The V gene end was trimmed by 4 bases and the J gene end by 1 base; junction bases not matched to a gene: 6. This CDR3 has 15 amino acids.

The chain employs TRBV4-1 and TRBJ1-2; 7 nucleotides line up with TRBD1. V trimming: 3 bases; J trimming: 10 bases; junction bases outside the gene matches: 11. The CDR3 totals 14 residues. Germline CDR1 MGHRA, CDR2 YSYEKL. The CDR3 DNA is TGCGCCAGCAGCCAGCCAGGGGGGAGAGGTGACTACACCTTC. As protein: CASSQPGGRGDYTF.